This TCR beta chain was sequenced for a study of blood T cell repertoires in COVID-19. Turning to this clone: The junction and the germline gene differ at one end; a read error may be behind it.

The CDR3 sequence is 15 residues long. The germline CDR1 and CDR2 sequences are SEHNR and FQNEAQ (reference sequence). The table came from immunoSEQ multiplex PCR; TCRdb's copy has only in-frame clones and leaves some out. The sample records some 87,000 clones, about 79% being singletons. Sequencing input: peripheral blood. This TCR was sampled from a human donor in a cohort sampled during active COVID-19. This rearrangement joins TRBV7-9 to TRBJ2-5; maybe TRBD1 (6 bases). CDR3 sequence: CASRDLRDTLEAQYF. The DNA for the CDR3 is TGTGCCAGCAGAGACCTCCGGGACACCCTAGAGGCCCAGTACTTC.